These T cell receptor beta chains were read from a single sample in a study of T cells in Graves' hyperthyroidism and ophthalmopathy. MiXCR, applied by TCRdb to the multiplex PCR reads, yields one record per CDR3 protein. Of 45,000 to 75,000 distinct CDR3 sequences in the sample, approximately 50% were seen once. The sequenced material came from blood. These receptors all stem from a woman in her 30s with Graves' ophthalmopathy. Each CDR3 is given with its conserved first and last residue. Each record gives: V gene, clone size, D gene, J gene, CDR3 protein, CDR3 DNA. D genes are given only for firm matches. Not every row has a clone size; where given, it reads once, few, many or a size class.

TRBV4-2,many,-,TRBJ1-2,CASSPDRVSEWDYTF,TGTGCCAGCAGCCCGGACAGAGTGTCCGAATGGGACTACACCTTC
TRBV20-1,many,-,TRBJ1-4,CSAWADNEKLFF,TGCAGTGCTTGGGCAGACAATGAAAAACTGTTTTTT
TRBV5-4,many,TRBD1,TRBJ2-1,CASSAGQGAAQYEQFF,TGTGCCAGCAGCGCTGGACAGGGGGCGGCACAGTATGAGCAGTTCTTC
TRBV6-1,many,-,TRBJ2-7,CASSGTGLREQYF,TGTGCCAGCAGCGGGACCGGGCTTCGCGAGCAGTACTTC
TRBV13,many,TRBD2,TRBJ2-5,CASSRTGGQTQYF,TGTGCCAGCAGTAGAACGGGGGGTCAGACCCAGTACTTC
TRBV7-2,-,-,TRBJ1-1,CASNRQDTEAFF,TGTGCCAGCAACAGACAGGACACTGAAGCTTTCTTT
TRBV5-4,many,-,TRBJ2-7,CASSSIGTAYEQYF,TGTGCCAGCAGCTCAATTGGCACCGCCTACGAGCAGTACTTC
TRBV20-1,-,-,TRBJ2-1,CVLLCQPPKRYLNEQFF,-
TRBV10-1,-,TRBD1,TRBJ2-7,CASRRQNRTGVSYEQYF,TGCGCCAGCAGGCGACAAAATAGGACAGGGGTTTCCTACGAGCAGTACTTC
TRBV28,-,TRBD2,TRBJ2-1,CASSPLSSGRFNEQFF,TGTGCCAGCAGTCCACTTTCTAGCGGGAGATTCAATGAGCAGTTCTTC
TRBV29-1,medium-sized,TRBD1,TRBJ2-7,CSVPTGGGYEQYF,TGCAGCGTGCCCACAGGGGGCGGCTACGAGCAGTACTTC
TRBV6-5,-,-,TRBJ2-6,CASSELDSSGASALTF,TGTGCCAGCAGTGAATTAGACAGCTCTGGGGCCAGCGCCCTGACTTTC
TRBV12-3/TRBV12-4,-,TRBD1,TRBJ1-1,CASSRPGQGLTEAFF,TGTGCCAGCAGTCGACCGGGACAGGGTCTCACTGAAGCTTTCTTT
TRBV6-4,many,-,TRBJ2-6,CASSGRKDYSGANVLTF,TGTGCCAGCAGTGGTAGAAAGGACTACTCTGGGGCCAACGTCCTGACTTTC
TRBV11-1,many,-,TRBJ1-1,CASSASRVGTEAFF,TGTGCCAGCAGCGCCTCCCGGGTGGGCACTGAAGCTTTCTTT
TRBV2,-,TRBD2,TRBJ2-7,CASSQTSGSIYEQYF,TGTGCCAGCAGTCAGACTAGCGGGAGTATCTACGAGCAGTACTTC
TRBV10-1,few,-,TRBJ2-5,CASSESVSWGTQYF,TGCGCCAGCAGTGAGTCTGTTAGCTGGGGGACCCAGTACTTC
TRBV30,few,TRBD1,TRBJ1-1,CAWSDTGEYTEAFF,TGTGCCTGGAGTGACACAGGGGAATACACTGAAGCTTTCTTT
TRBV6-1,many,TRBD1,TRBJ1-4,CASSITGTGRGNEKLFF,TGTGCCAGCAGTATAACGGGGACAGGGCGAGGTAATGAAAAACTGTTTTTT
TRBV2,-,-,TRBJ1-2,CASSGPGLTF,TGTGCCAGCAGTGGACCCGGGCTTACCTTC
TRBV28,once,-,TRBJ1-1,CASQTSDGTEAFF,TGTGCCAGCCAAACCTCTGACGGGACTGAAGCTTTCTTT
TRBV7-3,-,TRBD2,TRBJ2-7,CASSLLAGLEQYF,TGTGCCAGCAGCTTACTAGCGGGCTTAGAGCAGTACTTC
TRBV7-2,many,-,TRBJ2-1,CASSLFVATYNEQFF,TGTGCCAGCAGCTTATTTGTGGCTACCTACAATGAGCAGTTCTTC
TRBV20-1,once,-,TRBJ2-2,CSASKRMRTRELFF,TGCAGTGCTAGCAAGCGGATGCGGACCAGAGAGCTGTTTTTT
TRBV5-5,many,TRBD2,TRBJ2-1,CASSLARLAGNNEQFF,TGTGCCAGCAGCTTGGCCCGGCTAGCGGGTAACAATGAGCAGTTCTTC
TRBV15,-,TRBD1,TRBJ2-1,CATSTETGSYNEQFF,TGTGCCACCAGCACCGAGACAGGGTCCTACAATGAGCAGTTCTTC
TRBV5-1,-,-,TRBJ1-6,CASRSIQGDSPLHF,TGCGCCAGCAGGAGTATACAGGGTGATTCACCCCTCCACTTT
TRBV6-6,many,-,TRBJ2-2,CASSLRLETGELFF,TGTGCCAGCAGTCTAAGACTAGAAACCGGGGAGCTGTTTTTT
TRBV19,-,-,TRBJ1-4,CASHRAVNEKLFF,TGTGCCAGCCACAGGGCGGTTAATGAAAAACTGTTTTTT
TRBV2,many,-,TRBJ2-1,CASSAAIGGVDNEQFF,TGTGCCAGCAGTGCAGCCATTGGAGGGGTAGACAATGAGCAGTTCTTC
TRBV27,-,TRBD1,TRBJ1-5,CASSLQGARQPQHF,TGTGCCAGCAGTCTACAGGGGGCTCGGCAGCCCCAGCATTTT
TRBV6-1,many,-,TRBJ1-4,CASSESQGSNEKLFF,TGTGCCAGCAGTGAGTCACAGGGAAGTAATGAAAAACTGTTTTTT
TRBV18,few,-,TRBJ2-1,CASSPPARGGNEQFF,TGTGCCAGCTCACCACCGGCTAGGGGAGGCAATGAGCAGTTCTTC
TRBV20-1,-,-,TRBJ2-7,CSREYNPGDDQYF,TGCAGTAGGGAGTATAACCCTGGAGACGATCAGTACTTC
TRBV12-3/TRBV12-4,many,-,TRBJ2-1,CASSLSRINEQFF,TGTGCCAGCAGTTTAAGCAGAATCAATGAGCAGTTCTTC
TRBV6-1,-,-,TRBJ1-1,CASSEATDTEAFF,TGTGCCAGCAGTGAAGCAACAGACACTGAAGCTTTCTTT
TRBV28,many,TRBD1,TRBJ2-1,CASSHPGQGKDEQFF,TGTGCCAGCAGTCACCCGGGACAGGGGAAGGATGAGCAGTTCTTC
TRBV7-9,many,-,TRBJ1-4,CASSLGQGRRANEKLFF,TGTGCCAGCAGCTTAGGGCAGGGGAGAAGGGCTAATGAAAAACTGTTTTTT
TRBV12-5,many,TRBD1,TRBJ1-2,CASGLDRGLKLYRYGYTF,TGTGCTAGTGGTTTGGACAGGGGGCTTAAACTTTATCGCTATGGCTACACCTTC
TRBV5-1,many,TRBD1,TRBJ2-3,CASSYRGFNTDTQYF,TGCGCCAGCAGTTACAGGGGTTTTAACACAGATACGCAGTATTTT
TRBV12-2,once,-,TRBJ1-5,CASRPGENQPQHF,TGTGCTAGTCGTCCCGGGGAGAATCAGCCCCAGCATTTT
TRBV11-1,once,TRBD1,TRBJ2-1,CASSVGTGIDEQFF,TGTGCCAGCAGCGTAGGGACAGGGATCGATGAGCAGTTCTTC
TRBV2,many,-,TRBJ1-1,CASRERVLNTEAFF,TGTGCCAGCAGGGAGAGGGTCTTGAACACTGAAGCTTTCTTT
TRBV6-4,many,-,TRBJ2-2,CASSPLGSGGELFF,TGTGCCAGCAGCCCACTAGGGTCCGGCGGGGAGCTGTTTTTT